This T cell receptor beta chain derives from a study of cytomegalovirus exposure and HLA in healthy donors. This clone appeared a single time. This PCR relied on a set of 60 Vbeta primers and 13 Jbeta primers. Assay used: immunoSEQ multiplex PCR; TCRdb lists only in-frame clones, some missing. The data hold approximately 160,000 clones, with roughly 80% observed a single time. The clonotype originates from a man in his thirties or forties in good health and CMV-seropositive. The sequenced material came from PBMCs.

CDR3 sequence reads: CASNDQGIGELFF. The CDR3 bases are TGTGCCAGTAACGATCAGGGGATCGGGGAGCTGTTTTTT. The chain uses TRBV19 and TRBJ2-2; D perhaps matches TRBD1 (6 bases). The CDR3 is made up of 13 amino acids. CDR1 is LNHDA and CDR2 is SQIVND in the germline V gene (reference sequence). V lost 7 bases and J 7 bases, leaving 13 bases between the germline ends.